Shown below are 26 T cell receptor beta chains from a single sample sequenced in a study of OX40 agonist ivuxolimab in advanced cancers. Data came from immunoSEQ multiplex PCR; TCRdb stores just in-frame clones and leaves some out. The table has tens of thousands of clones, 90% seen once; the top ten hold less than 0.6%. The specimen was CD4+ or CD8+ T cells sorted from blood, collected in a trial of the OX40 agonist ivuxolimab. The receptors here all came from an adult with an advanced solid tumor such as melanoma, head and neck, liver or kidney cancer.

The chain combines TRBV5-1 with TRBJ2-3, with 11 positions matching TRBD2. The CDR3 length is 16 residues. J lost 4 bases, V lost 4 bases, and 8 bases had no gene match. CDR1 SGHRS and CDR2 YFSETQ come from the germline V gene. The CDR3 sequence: CASSVMTSGTADTQYF. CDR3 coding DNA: TGCGCCAGCAGCGTTATGACTAGCGGGACCGCAGATACGCAGTATTTT.

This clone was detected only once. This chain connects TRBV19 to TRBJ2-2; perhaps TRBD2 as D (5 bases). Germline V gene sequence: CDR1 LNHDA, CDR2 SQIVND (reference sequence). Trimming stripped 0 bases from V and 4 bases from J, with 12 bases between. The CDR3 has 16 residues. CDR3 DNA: TGTGCCAGTAGTATAGATCTTGGGAGCGTCACCGGGGAGCTGTTTTTT. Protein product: CASSIDLGSVTGELFF.

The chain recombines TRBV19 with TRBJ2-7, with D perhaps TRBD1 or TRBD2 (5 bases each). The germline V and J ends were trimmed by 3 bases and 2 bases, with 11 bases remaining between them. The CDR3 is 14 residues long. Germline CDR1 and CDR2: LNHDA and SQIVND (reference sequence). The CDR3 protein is CASSMRGITYEQYF. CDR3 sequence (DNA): TGTGCCAGTAGTATGAGGGGCATCACCTACGAGCAGTACTTC.

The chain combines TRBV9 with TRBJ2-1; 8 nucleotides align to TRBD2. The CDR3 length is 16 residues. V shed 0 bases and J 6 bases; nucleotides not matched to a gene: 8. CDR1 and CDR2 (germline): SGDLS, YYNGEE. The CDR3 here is CASSVGTSSTTNEQFF. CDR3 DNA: TGTGCCAGCAGCGTAGGGACTAGCTCTACGACCAATGAGCAGTTCTTC.

CDR3 amino acids: CASSLPRGSGVGGYTF. CDR3 sequence (DNA): TGTGCCAGCAGCTTACCCCGAGGAAGCGGGGTAGGGGGCTACACCTTC. This chain connects TRBV7-9 to TRBJ1-2; the D is unclear. Germline V gene data show CDR1 as SEHNR and CDR2 as FQNEAQ (reference sequence). The CDR3 consists of 16 residues. The ends were cut back, 2 bases at V and 8 bases at J, with 21 bases in the middle.

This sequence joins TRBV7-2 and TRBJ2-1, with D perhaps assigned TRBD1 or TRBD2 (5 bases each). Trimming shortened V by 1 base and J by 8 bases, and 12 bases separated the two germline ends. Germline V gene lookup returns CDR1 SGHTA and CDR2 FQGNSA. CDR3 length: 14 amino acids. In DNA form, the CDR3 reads TGTGCCAGCAGCTTAGGAGAGAGGGGCCATGAGCAGTTCTTC. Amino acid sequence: CASSLGERGHEQFF.

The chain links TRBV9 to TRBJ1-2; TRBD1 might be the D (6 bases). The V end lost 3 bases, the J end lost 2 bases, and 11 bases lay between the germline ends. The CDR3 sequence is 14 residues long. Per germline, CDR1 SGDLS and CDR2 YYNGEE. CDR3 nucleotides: TGTGCCAGCAGCGCCCTGACAGGAAACTATGGCTACACCTTC. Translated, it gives CASSALTGNYGYTF.

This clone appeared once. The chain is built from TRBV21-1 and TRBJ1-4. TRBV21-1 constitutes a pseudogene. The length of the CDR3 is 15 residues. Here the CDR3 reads CASSKWSRGNEKLFF. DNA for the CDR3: TGTGCCAGCAGCAAATGGTCACGAGGTAATGAAAAACTGTTTTTT.

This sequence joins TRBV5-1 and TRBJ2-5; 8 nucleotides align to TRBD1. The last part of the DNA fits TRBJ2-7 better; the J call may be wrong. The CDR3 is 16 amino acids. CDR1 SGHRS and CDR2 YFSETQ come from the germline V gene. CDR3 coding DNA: TGCGCCAGCAGCTTGGCCGGGACAGGTAAACCCTACGAGCAGTACTTC. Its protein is CASSLAGTGKPYEQYF.

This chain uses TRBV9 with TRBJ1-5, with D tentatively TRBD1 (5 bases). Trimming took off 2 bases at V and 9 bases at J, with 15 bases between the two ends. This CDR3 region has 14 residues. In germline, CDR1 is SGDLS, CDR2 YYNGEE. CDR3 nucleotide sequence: TGTGCCAGCAGCGTGGGTCCGGGGCCGGGGCCCCAGCATTTT. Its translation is CASSVGPGPGPQHF.

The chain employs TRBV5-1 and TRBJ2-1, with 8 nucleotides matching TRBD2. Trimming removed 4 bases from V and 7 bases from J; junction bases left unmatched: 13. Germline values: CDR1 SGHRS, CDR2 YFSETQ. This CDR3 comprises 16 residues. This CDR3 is CASSLRGLVRANEQFF. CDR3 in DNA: TGCGCCAGCAGCCTTCGGGGACTAGTCCGGGCGAATGAGCAGTTCTTC.

In nucleotides, the CDR3 is TGTGCCATCAGTGGAGGGGTACCAGGCGGCAATCAGCCCCAGCATTTT. It codes for CAISGGVPGGNQPQHF. The V and J genes are TRBV10-3 and TRBJ1-5; tentatively, D is TRBD1 (5 bases). V shed 4 bases and J shed 2 bases, with 15 bases lying between them. CDR1 is ENHRY and CDR2 is SYGVKD in the germline V gene. CDR3 length: 16 residues.

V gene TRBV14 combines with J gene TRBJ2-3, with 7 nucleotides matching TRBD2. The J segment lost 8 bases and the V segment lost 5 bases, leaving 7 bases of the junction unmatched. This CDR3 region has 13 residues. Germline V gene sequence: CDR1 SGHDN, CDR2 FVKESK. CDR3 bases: TGTGCCAGCAGCACCGGACTAGTGGGTACGCAGTATTTT. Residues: CASSTGLVGTQYF.

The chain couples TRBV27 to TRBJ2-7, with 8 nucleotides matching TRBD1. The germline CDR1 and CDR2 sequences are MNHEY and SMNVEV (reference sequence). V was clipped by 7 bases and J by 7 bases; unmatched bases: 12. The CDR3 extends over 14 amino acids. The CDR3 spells CASNPWGQAGEQYF. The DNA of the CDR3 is TGTGCCAGCAACCCTTGGGGACAGGCGGGAGAGCAGTACTTC.

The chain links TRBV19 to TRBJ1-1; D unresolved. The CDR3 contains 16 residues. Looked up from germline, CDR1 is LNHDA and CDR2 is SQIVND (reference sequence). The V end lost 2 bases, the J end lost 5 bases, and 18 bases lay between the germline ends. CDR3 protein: CASSILGVRSATEAFF. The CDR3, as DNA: TGTGCCAGTAGTATATTGGGCGTGAGGAGTGCAACTGAAGCTTTCTTT.

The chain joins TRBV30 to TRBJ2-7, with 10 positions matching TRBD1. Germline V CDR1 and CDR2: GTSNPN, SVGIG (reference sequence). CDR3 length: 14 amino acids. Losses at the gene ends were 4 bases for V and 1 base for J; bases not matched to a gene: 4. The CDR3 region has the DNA TGTGCCTGGACACCGGACAGGGGGTCCTACGAGCAGTACTTC. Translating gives CAWTPDRGSYEQYF.

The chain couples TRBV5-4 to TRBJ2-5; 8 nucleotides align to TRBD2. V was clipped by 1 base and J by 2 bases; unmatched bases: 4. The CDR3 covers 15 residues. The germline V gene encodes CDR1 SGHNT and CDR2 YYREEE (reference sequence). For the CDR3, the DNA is TGTGCCAGCAGCTTGACTCCTAGCGGGCAAGAGACCCAGTACTTC. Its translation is CASSLTPSGQETQYF.

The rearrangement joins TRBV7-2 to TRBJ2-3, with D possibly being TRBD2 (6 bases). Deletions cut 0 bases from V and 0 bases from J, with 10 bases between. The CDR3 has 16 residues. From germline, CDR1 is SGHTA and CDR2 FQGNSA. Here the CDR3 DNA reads TGTGCCAGCAGCTTAGCGCCCAGCGGGAGCACAGATACGCAGTATTTT. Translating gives CASSLAPSGSTDTQYF.

In nucleotides, the CDR3 is TGTGCCAGCAGCCCTGGCGGGAGGACGGAGAAGACCCAGTACTTC. Amino acid sequence: CASSPGGRTEKTQYF. V is TRBV9 and J is TRBJ2-5, with 8 bases that match TRBD2. The junction had 11 bases not matched to a gene; V was cut back by 4 bases and J by 6 bases. The CDR3 length is 15 residues. In germline, CDR1 is SGDLS, CDR2 YYNGEE.

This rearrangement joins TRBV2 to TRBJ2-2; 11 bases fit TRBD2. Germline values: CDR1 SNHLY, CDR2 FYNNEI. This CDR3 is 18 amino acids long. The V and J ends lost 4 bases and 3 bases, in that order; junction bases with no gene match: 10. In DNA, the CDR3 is TGTGCCAGCAGTGTCGGTAGCGGGAGGGCCGGTGACACCGGGGAGCTGTTTTTT. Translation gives CASSVGSGRAGDTGELFF.

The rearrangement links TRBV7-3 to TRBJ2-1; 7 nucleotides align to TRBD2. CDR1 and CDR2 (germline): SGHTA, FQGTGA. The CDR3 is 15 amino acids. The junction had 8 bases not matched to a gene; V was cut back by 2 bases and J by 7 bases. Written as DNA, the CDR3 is TGTGCCAGCAGCTTAGGCGGGAGTCTCCGAAATGAGCAGTTCTTC. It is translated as CASSLGGSLRNEQFF.

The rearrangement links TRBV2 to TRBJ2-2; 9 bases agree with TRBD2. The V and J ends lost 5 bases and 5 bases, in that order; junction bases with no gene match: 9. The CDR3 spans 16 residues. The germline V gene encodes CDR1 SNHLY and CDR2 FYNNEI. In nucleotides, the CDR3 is TGTGCCAGCAGTTTTAGCGGGAGATCAGGGACCGGGGAGCTGTTTTTT. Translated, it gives CASSFSGRSGTGELFF.

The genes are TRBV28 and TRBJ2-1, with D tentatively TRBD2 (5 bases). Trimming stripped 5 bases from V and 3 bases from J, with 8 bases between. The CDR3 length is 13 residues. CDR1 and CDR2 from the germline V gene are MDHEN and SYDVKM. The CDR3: CASSMGVYNEQFF. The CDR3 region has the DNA TGTGCCAGCAGTATGGGAGTCTACAATGAGCAGTTCTTC.

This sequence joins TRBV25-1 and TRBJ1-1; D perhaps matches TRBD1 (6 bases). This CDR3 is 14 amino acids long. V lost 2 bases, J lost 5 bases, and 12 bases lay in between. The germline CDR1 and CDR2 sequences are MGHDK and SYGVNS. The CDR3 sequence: CASSEEQGSTEAFF. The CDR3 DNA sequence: TGTGCCAGCAGTGAAGAGCAGGGGAGTACTGAAGCTTTCTTT.

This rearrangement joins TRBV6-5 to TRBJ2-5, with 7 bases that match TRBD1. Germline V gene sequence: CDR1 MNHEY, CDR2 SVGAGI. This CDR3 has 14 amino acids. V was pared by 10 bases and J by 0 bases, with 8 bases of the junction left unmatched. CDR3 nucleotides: TGTGCCACCCTAACAGGGGCGAACCAAGAGACCCAGTACTTC. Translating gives CATLTGANQETQYF.

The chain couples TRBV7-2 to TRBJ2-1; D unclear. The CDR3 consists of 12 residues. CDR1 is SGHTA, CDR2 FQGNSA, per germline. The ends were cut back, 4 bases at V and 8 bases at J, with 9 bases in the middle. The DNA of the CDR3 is TGTGCCAGCAGCTACGACGAGGATGAGCAGTTCTTC. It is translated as CASSYDEDEQFF.